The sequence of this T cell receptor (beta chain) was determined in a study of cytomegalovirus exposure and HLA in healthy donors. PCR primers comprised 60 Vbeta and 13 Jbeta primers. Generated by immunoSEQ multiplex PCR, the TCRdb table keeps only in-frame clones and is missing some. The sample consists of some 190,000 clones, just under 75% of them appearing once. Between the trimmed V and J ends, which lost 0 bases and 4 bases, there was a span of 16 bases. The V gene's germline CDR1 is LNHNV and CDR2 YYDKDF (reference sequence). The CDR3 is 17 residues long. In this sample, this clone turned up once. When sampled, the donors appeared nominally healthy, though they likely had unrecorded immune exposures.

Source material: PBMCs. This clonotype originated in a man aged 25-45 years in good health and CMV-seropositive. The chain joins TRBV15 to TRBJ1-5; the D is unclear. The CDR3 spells CATSRDLKLGGNQPQHF. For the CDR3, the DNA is TGTGCCACCAGCAGAGACCTTAAACTTGGAGGGAATCAGCCCCAGCATTTT.